This TCR beta chain was identified during a study of blood T cell repertoires in COVID-19. About the study: Acute and convalescent COVID-19 samples came from the United States, Italy and Spain. Nucleic acid was either cDNA or gDNA, and it came from T cells, B-cell-depleted T cells, or PBMCs.

CDR1 MNHNY and CDR2 SVGAGI come from the germline V gene (reference sequence). The ends lost 7 bases at V and 8 bases at J; junction bases unmatched: 4. This CDR3 has 12 residues. Authors' analysis steps: The authors estimated nucleated cell counts from reference gene primer amplification. Here immunoSEQ multiplex PCR was the method, and the copy in TCRdb shows in-frame clones only, minus some. Clone size and the V and J calls come from that table; the DNA yielded D and trimming. The sample includes roughly 180,000 clones, approximately 79% of them seen just once. Seattle-derived patients entered the study during active infection and were followed longitudinally.

Sequenced material: peripheral blood. This rearrangement joins TRBV6-6 to TRBJ1-2, with TRBD1 identical over 10 bases. This receptor was taken from an older woman with COVID-19, enrolled during active disease. The CDR3 sequence is CASTGQGGGYTF. The CDR3 nucleotides are TGTGCCAGCACCGGACAGGGGGGCGGCTACACCTTC.